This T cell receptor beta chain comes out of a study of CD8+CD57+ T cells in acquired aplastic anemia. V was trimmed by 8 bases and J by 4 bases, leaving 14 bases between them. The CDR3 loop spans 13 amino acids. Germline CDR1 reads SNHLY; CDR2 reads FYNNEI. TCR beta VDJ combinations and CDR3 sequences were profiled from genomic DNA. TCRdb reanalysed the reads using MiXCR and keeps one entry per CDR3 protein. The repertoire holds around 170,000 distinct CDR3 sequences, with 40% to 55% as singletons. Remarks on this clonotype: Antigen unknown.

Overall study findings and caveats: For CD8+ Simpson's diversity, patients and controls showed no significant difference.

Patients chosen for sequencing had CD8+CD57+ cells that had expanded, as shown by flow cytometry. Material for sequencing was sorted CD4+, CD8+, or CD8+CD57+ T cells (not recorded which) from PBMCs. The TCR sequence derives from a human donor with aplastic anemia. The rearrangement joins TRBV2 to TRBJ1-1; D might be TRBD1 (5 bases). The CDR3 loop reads CASQGEMSTEAFF. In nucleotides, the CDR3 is TGTGCCAGCCAGGGCGAGATGAGCACTGAAGCTTTCTTT.